This is a list of T cell receptor beta chains from one sample in a study of blood T cell repertoires in COVID-19. Libraries were prepared by immunoSEQ multiplex PCR; TCRdb keeps only in-frame clonotypes and omits some of them. The table includes about 110,000 clones, roughly 88% detected once. The specimen was peripheral blood. These receptors originate from a human donor in a cohort sampled during active COVID-19. Each CDR3 is given with its conserved first and last residue. D genes are given only for firm matches. Not every row has a clone size; where given, it reads once, few, many or a size class.

clone_size	v_call	j_call	d_call	cdr3_nt	cdr3_aa
.	TRBV12-3/TRBV12-4	TRBJ2-1	.	TGTGCCAGCAGTTTACGGATAGGAGATGAGCAGTTCTTC	CASSLRIGDEQFF
.	TRBV6-5	TRBJ2-7	TRBD2	TGTGCCAGCAGACCCCGGGGGGTCTACGAGCAGTACTTC	CASRPRGVYEQYF
.	TRBV7-7	TRBJ1-4	TRBD1	TGTGCTAGCAGCCCATCCAGGGGGCGAAGAGAAAAACTGTTTTTT	CASSPSRGRREKLFF
.	TRBV6-1	TRBJ1-5	.	TGTGCCAGCAGTGATACCCAGAATCAGCCCCAGCATTTT	CASSDTQNQPQHF
.	TRBV2	TRBJ2-5	.	TGTGCCAGCAGCGAACAGGGTTGGGAGACCCAGTACTTC	CASSEQGWETQYF
.	TRBV15	TRBJ1-2	.	TGTGCCACCAGCAGACCTGGGGCCGGGCGAGGCTACACCTTC	CATSRPGAGRGYTF
.	TRBV27	TRBJ2-5	.	TGTGCCAGCAGTCTAAAAAGCCAAGAGACCCAGTACTTC	CASSLKSQETQYF
.	TRBV27	TRBJ1-1	.	TGTGCCAGCAGCAGCAGGACTTCTAGCACTGAAGCTTTCTTT	CASSSRTSSTEAFF
.	TRBV23-1	TRBJ1-1	.	TGCGCCAGCAGTCCCTGGCGGCCTCAGGGGTCAAATCCGGCTTTGAACACTGAAGCTTTCTTT	CASSPWRPQGSNPALNTEAFF
.	TRBV7-6	TRBJ2-1	TRBD2	TGTGCCAGCAGCCCCTTCCTAGCGGGAGGGATTTACAATGAGCAGTTCTTC	CASSPFLAGGIYNEQFF
few	TRBV11-2	TRBJ2-5	TRBD2	TGTGCCAGCAGCCTAGCGGGGGGAGAGACCCAGTACTTC	CASSLAGGETQYF
.	TRBV29-1	TRBJ2-3	TRBD2	TGCAGCCTCAAACTAGCGGGTAGAACAGATACGCAGTATTTT	CSLKLAGRTDTQYF
once	TRBV5-4	TRBJ2-6	TRBD1	TGTGCCAGCAGGGTGCTGAGACAGGGATCCTCTGGGGCCAACGTCCTGACTTTC	CASRVLRQGSSGANVLTF
.	TRBV19	TRBJ1-1	.	TGTGCCAGTAGTCCTTTATCGAGGAACACTGAAGCTTTCTTT	CASSPLSRNTEAFF
.	TRBV6-6	TRBJ2-1	.	TGTGCCAGCAGCCCAGGGTTCAATGAGCAGTTCTTC	CASSPGFNEQFF
.	TRBV28	TRBJ2-7	TRBD1	TGTGCCAGCAGACTGACAGGGGGCTACGAGCAGTACTTC	CASRLTGGYEQYF
.	TRBV6-5	TRBJ1-5	TRBD1	TGTGCCAGCAGTTCGGACAGGACGGATCAGCCCCAGCATTTT	CASSSDRTDQPQHF
.	TRBV21-1	TRBJ1-6	.	TGTGCCAGCAGCAAAGATGGGGACAGGGACACTTCACCCCTCCACTTT	CASSKDGDRDTSPLHF
.	TRBV19	TRBJ1-1	TRBD1	TGTGCCAGTCGATCGCTGACAGGGTCTTACTATGAAGCTTTCTTT	CASRSLTGSYYEAFF
.	TRBV19	TRBJ2-1	TRBD2	TGTGCCACCCCCTTCGGGACTAGCGGGAAAACCTACAATGAGCAGTTCTTC	CATPFGTSGKTYNEQFF
.	TRBV28	TRBJ2-7	TRBD2	TGTGCCAGCAGTTTACTTGGGGGAGGGACCTACGAGCAGTACTTC	CASSLLGGGTYEQYF
once	TRBV19	TRBJ2-7	.	TGTGCCAGTAGTATAGTGGCTGGAGCTAAGTACGAGCAGTACTTC	CASSIVAGAKYEQYF
.	TRBV6-6	TRBJ2-3	.	TGTGCCAGCAGGGACGGGACTCACGCAGATACGCAGTATTTT	CASRDGTHADTQYF
.	TRBV12-3/TRBV12-4	TRBJ1-2	.	TGTGCCAGCAGTTTAGACAGAACTTATGGCTACACCTTC	CASSLDRTYGYTF
.	TRBV4-2	TRBJ2-7	.	TGTGCCAGCAGCCAGGACAGCTCCTACGAGCAGTACTTC	CASSQDSSYEQYF
.	TRBV5-1	TRBJ2-1	.	TGCGCCAGCAGTCTGAGCGGGTCCTACAATGAGCAGTTCTTC	CASSLSGSYNEQFF
.	TRBV5-6	TRBJ2-1	.	TGTGCCAGCAGCTCATACCAGGGAACCTACAATGAGCAGTTCTTC	CASSSYQGTYNEQFF
.	TRBV14	TRBJ1-2	TRBD1	TGTGCCAGCAGCTGGACAGGGGGAGGCTACACCTTC	CASSWTGGGYTF
.	TRBV2	TRBJ2-5	.	TGTGCCAGCAGTGAAGCTCCCGGACAGCAAGAGACCCAGTACTTC	CASSEAPGQQETQYF
.	TRBV7-3	TRBJ2-5	TRBD1	TGTGCCAGCAGCCAGGACAGGGGAGAGACCCAGTACTTC	CASSQDRGETQYF
.	TRBV28	TRBJ2-7	TRBD1	TGTGCCAGCAACTACCGGGACAGGGACAAGGGCGAGCAGTACTTC	CASNYRDRDKGEQYF
.	TRBV2	TRBJ1-2	TRBD1	TGTGCCAGCAGTGCAGGGGGGTTGGGTGGCTACACCTTC	CASSAGGLGGYTF
.	TRBV18	TRBJ2-5	TRBD1	TGTGCCAGCTCACCACCCGGGACAGCCCAAGAGACCCAGTACTTC	CASSPPGTAQETQYF
few	TRBV5-8	TRBJ2-1	.	TGTGCCAGCAGTTCCTACGGTGACAATGAGCAGTTCTTC	CASSSYGDNEQFF
.	TRBV4-2	TRBJ2-4	.	TGTGCCAGCAGCCAAGTGACAGTAGCCAAAAACATTCAGTACTTC	CASSQVTVAKNIQYF
once	TRBV11-2	TRBJ2-6	.	TGTGCCAGCAGCCCGATCGGGGGGGCCAACGTCCTGACTTTC	CASSPIGGANVLTF
.	TRBV5-6	TRBJ2-2	TRBD1	TGTGCCAGCAGCCCGGGGGGACAGGGGTTTCTGACGAGGTTTGGGGAGCTGTTTTTT	CASSPGGQGFLTRFGELFF
few	TRBV11-2	TRBJ2-7	.	TGTGCCAGCAGCTTAGTAGGCACAAGCGGCGACGAGCAGTACTTC	CASSLVGTSGDEQYF
.	TRBV29-1	TRBJ2-1	.	TGCAGCGTTCGGAAGGCGGCCTACAATGAGCAGTTCTTC	CSVRKAAYNEQFF
.	TRBV28	TRBJ2-3	TRBD2	TGTGCCAGCAGTTTCTCTCTAGCGGGGAGGACAGATACGCAGTATTTT	CASSFSLAGRTDTQYF
.	TRBV2	TRBJ2-4	.	TGTGCCAGCACTCCGGGGTCGGGAGCCAAAAACATTCAGTACTTC	CASTPGSGAKNIQYF
.	TRBV9	TRBJ2-5	TRBD2	TGTGCCAGCAGCGTAGCCGAGGGTAGCGGGAGGAAAGAGACCCAGTACTTC	CASSVAEGSGRKETQYF
once	TRBV20-1	TRBJ1-3	.	TGCAGTGCTAGAGCCCCCGACACCATATATTTT	CSARAPDTIYF
.	TRBV5-6	TRBJ1-6	TRBD1	TGTGCCAGCAGCTTGGGGGACAGGGACGGTTCACCCCTCCACTTT	CASSLGDRDGSPLHF
.	TRBV14	TRBJ2-1	.	TGTGCCAGCAGCCCTCTAGAAGCGTTCGACAATGAGCAGTTCTTC	CASSPLEAFDNEQFF